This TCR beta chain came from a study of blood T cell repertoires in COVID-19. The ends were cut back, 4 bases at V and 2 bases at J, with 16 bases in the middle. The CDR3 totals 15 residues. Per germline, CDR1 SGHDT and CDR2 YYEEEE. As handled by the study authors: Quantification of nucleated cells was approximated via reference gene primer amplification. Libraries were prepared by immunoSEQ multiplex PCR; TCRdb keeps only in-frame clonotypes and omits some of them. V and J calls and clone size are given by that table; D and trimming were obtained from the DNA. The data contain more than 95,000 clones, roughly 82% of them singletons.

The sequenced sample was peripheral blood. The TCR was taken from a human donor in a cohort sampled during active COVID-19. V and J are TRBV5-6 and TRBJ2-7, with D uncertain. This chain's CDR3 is CASSLEQLSTYEQYF. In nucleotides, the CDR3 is TGTGCCAGCAGCCTGGAGCAACTTTCCACCTACGAGCAGTACTTC.